This section outlines one T cell receptor (beta chain) sequence together with its context. Which antigen it targets is not known. This entry belongs to a study of CXCR3-negative and CXCR3-positive naive CD8 T cells (dated by TCRdb to the late 2010s). Concerning the study at large: About 150 million TRB reads were obtained in total, roughly 1.5 +/- 0.3 million reads per library. Data from 11 donors, pooled across two independent experiments, went into the diversity and physicochemical repertoire analyses. Naive subsets from 5 or 6 donors and memory cells from 3 donors were included in the TRBV-TRBJ cluster analysis.

Including the terminal cysteine and phenylalanine, the CDR3 comprises 15 residues. The protein alone is recorded here. Study-wide conclusions, independent of this receptor: Within the same donor, TRBV-TRBJ usage looked similar between naive CXCR3-negative and CXCR3-positive cells, but memory cells had distinct patterns. Both naive subsets had comparably high repertoire diversity, while memory CD8+ T cells had much lower repertoire diversity. Surface CD5, linked to self-reactivity in mice, was comparable between naive subsets; TCR interaction strength was therefore also inferred from TRB CDR3 physicochemical properties. Compared with CXCR3-negative naive cells, CXCR3-positive naive cells had TRB CDR3s with higher hydrophobicity (lower Kidera factor 4), lower energy, and higher strength and volume indices. Freshly isolated PBMCs were used for most assays because CXCR3 expression went down partially after cryopreservation.

Instrument on record: NextSeq 550. The Human TCR Profiling Kit (MiLaboratory) was used to make UMI-labeled 5' RACE TRB cDNA libraries. cDNA synthesis used the entire amount of extracted RNA, and PCR amplification then used the entire amount of cDNA produced. The libraries were made side by side, with each library going through the same number of PCR cycles. From the authors' description of their analysis: About 50,000 +/- 10,000 unique UMI-labeled TRB cDNA molecules per library were extracted with MIGEC and MiXCR, with at least two reads per UMI required. On average, roughly 40,000 +/- 10,000 functional in-frame TRB CDR3 nucleotide clonotypes lacking stop codons were found per library. After downsampling to 5000 UMI-labeled TRB molecules per sample, diversity metrics, including normalized Shannon-Wiener and Chao1, were computed in VDJtools. VDJtools computed clonotype-size-weighted physicochemical properties of the central five CDR3 residues: interaction energy, strength, volume and Kidera factor 4. TCRdb reprocessed the reads and lists each CDR3 protein sequence as a single entry, with no DNA. These V and J calls originate from TCRdb's pipeline instead of the authors' own analysis. This sample's listing comprises nearly 110,000 distinct CDR3 sequences. The ten top clones hold over 0.35% of the sample.

For each CD8+ T cell subset, flow sorting was done in triplicate, and 300,000 to 350,000 cells per subset went directly into RLT lysis buffer. To exclude memory contaminants, naive CD8+ T cells were stringently defined as CD45RO-CCR7+CD27+CD95-. Using standard density gradient centrifugation, peripheral blood mononuclear cells were isolated from buffy coats. A FACSAria III was used to flow-sort naive CXCR3-negative and CXCR3-positive CD8+ T cells. Total RNA was extracted from sorted cells with an RNeasy Mini Kit. This chain is built from TRBV23-1 and TRBJ1-1; TCRdb reports TRBD1, a call that lacks DNA to check it against. TRBV23-1 is designated an ORF whose function remains uncertain. The sequence came from a human donor in good health. Some clones in this sample may be carry-over from other donors' samples. The sample was naive CXCR3+ CD8+ T cells from blood. This sample's cell subset or site label indicates: CD45RO-CCR7+CD27+CD95- naive CD8+ T cells expressing CXCR3 (TNR3+). The CDR3 corresponds to CASPPFEDRDTEAFF.